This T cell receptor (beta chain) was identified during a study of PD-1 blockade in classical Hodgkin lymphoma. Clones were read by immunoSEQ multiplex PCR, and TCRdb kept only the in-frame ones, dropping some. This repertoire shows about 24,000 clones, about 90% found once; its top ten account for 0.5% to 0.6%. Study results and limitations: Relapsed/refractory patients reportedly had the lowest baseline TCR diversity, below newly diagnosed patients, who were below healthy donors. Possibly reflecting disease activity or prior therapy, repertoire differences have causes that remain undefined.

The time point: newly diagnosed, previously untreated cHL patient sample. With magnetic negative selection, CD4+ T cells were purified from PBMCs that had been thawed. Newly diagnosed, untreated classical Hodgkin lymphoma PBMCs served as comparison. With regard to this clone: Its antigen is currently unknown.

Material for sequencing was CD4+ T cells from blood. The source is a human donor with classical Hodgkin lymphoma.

The DNA for the CDR3 is TGTGCCAGCTCACGACGGGACAGGGGCCCTGGGGCCAACGTCCTGACTTTC. It yields the protein CASSRRDRGPGANVLTF. The chain joins TRBV18 to TRBJ2-6, with 10 bases identical to TRBD1. The CDR3 loop spans 17 amino acids. The J segment lost 2 bases and the V segment lost 4 bases, leaving 5 bases of the junction unmatched. Germline CDR1 reads KGHSH; CDR2 reads LQKENI.